This entry lists 24 T cell receptor beta chains sequenced from one sample in a study of pediatric ulcerative colitis. Method: immunoSEQ multiplex PCR; TCRdb's copy keeps in-frame clones and lacks some. This table holds more than 45,000 clones, 85% to 90% found once. Specimen: blood. The receptor set was obtained from a boy between 5 and 17 years old who was a control in a study of pediatric ulcerative colitis.

The rearrangement joins TRBV30 to TRBJ2-7; D not certain. V was clipped by 0 bases and J by 2 bases, with 14 bases between them. Germline V gene lookup returns CDR1 GTSNPN and CDR2 SVGIG (reference sequence). The CDR3 totals 15 residues. The CDR3 DNA reads as TGTGCCTGGAGTGTACAATTGACCGGACCCTACGAGCAGTACTTC. This encodes CAWSVQLTGPYEQYF.

The chain links TRBV19 to TRBJ2-3; perhaps D is TRBD1 or TRBD2 (5 bases each). Looked up from germline, CDR1 is LNHDA and CDR2 is SQIVND (reference sequence). This CDR3 has 12 amino acids. The V gene lost 7 bases and the J gene lost 4 bases, with 9 bases spanning the gap. CDR3: CASTGRADTQYF. The CDR3 DNA sequence: TGTGCCAGTACGGGGCGCGCAGATACGCAGTATTTT.

The chain joins TRBV7-9 to TRBJ2-7; possibly TRBD1 or TRBD2 for D (5 bases each). The CDR3 runs 13 residues. V was pared by 5 bases and J by 4 bases, with 12 bases between. Germline CDR1 reads SEHNR; CDR2 reads FQNEAQ (reference sequence). In DNA form, the CDR3 reads TGTGCCAGCAGCACGGTGGGGGTGTACGAGCAGTACTTC. Amino acid sequence: CASSTVGVYEQYF. Together with reference TRBV7-9 and TRBJ2-7, the CDR3 gives the full variable domain: DTGVSQNPRHKITKRGQNVTFRCDPISEHNRLYWYRQTLGQGPEFLTYFQNEAQLEKSRLLSDRFSAERPKGSFSTLEIQRTEQGDSAMYLCASSTVGVYEQYFGPGTRLTVT.

The chain has TRBV7-9 and TRBJ1-2, with a possible D match to TRBD1 (5 bases). The V and J ends lost 4 bases and 4 bases respectively, with 25 bases between them. CDR1 SEHNR and CDR2 FQNEAQ come from the germline V gene (reference sequence). The CDR3 is made up of 18 amino acids. CDR3 nucleotides: TGTGCCAGCAGCTCCTGGACATCAGATCACATTCGGGGCTATGGCTACACCTTC. Translated, it gives CASSSWTSDHIRGYGYTF.

The chain links TRBV6-4 to TRBJ1-1; possibly TRBD1 for D (5 bases). V was clipped by 5 bases and J by 1 base, with 11 bases between them. Germline CDR1 is MRHNA and CDR2 is SNTAGT. This CDR3 is built from 14 residues. CDR3 DNA: TGTGCCAGCAGTCAGGGATTTGGGAACACTGAAGCTTTCTTT. This gives the protein CASSQGFGNTEAFF.

This clone was recorded once. This rearrangement joins TRBV7-2 to TRBJ1-6; D is uncertain. The CDR3 totals 15 residues. Trimming pared 1 base from V and 10 bases from J, leaving 14 bases between. CDR1 is SGHTA, CDR2 FQGNSA, per germline. CDR3 coding DNA: TGTGCCAGCAGCTTAGTTCCGGGTGAATACTCACCCCTCCACTTT. It specifies CASSLVPGEYSPLHF.

V is TRBV15 and J is TRBJ1-5; TRBD1 might be the D (5 bases). Germline CDR1 and CDR2: LNHNV and YYDKDF (reference sequence). The CDR3 is 17 amino acids. V lost 0 bases to trimming and J lost 0 bases, with 12 bases between them. In nucleotides, the CDR3 is TGTGCCACCAGCAGAGACCTTGGCACAGGTAGCAATCAGCCCCAGCATTTT. Translation gives CATSRDLGTGSNQPQHF.

The V gene is TRBV28, the J gene TRBJ2-1, with a weak D call TRBD2 (6 bases). The CDR3 contains 14 residues. The germline V gene has CDR1 MDHEN and CDR2 SYDVKM. Trimming cost V 5 bases and J 3 bases, with 11 bases left between them. In nucleotides, the CDR3 is TGTGCCAGCAGTAATAGCGGTTACTACAATGAGCAGTTCTTC. The encoded protein is CASSNSGYYNEQFF.

The chain couples TRBV5-4 to TRBJ2-5; 7 bases line up with TRBD1. Germline loops: CDR1 SGHNT, CDR2 YYREEE (reference sequence). The CDR3 sequence is 14 residues long. The V and J ends lost 4 bases and 5 bases, in that order; junction bases with no gene match: 8. The CDR3 sequence: CASSSATGTETQYF. The CDR3 nucleotides read TGTGCCAGCAGCAGTGCGACAGGGACGGAGACCCAGTACTTC.

V and J are TRBV7-2 and TRBJ2-7, with 12 bases lining up with TRBD2. The CDR3 has 17 amino acids. Looked up from germline, CDR1 is SGHTA and CDR2 is FQGNSA. J was trimmed by 4 bases and V by 6 bases; bases with no gene match: 13. DNA of the CDR3: TGTGCCAGCAGTCTAATGCCGACTAGCGGGAGCTCATACGAGCAGTACTTC. Translated: CASSLMPTSGSSYEQYF.

V usage is TRBV4-1 and J usage is TRBJ2-3, with D perhaps TRBD1 (6 bases). The CDR3 spans 15 residues. Germline CDR1 reads MGHRA; CDR2 reads YSYEKL. The V and J ends lost 0 bases and 4 bases respectively, with 11 bases between them. The CDR3 here is CASSQDSHRADTQYF. The DNA of the CDR3 is TGCGCCAGCAGCCAAGATTCTCACAGGGCAGATACGCAGTATTTT.

This clone came up a few times. The J gene is TRBJ1-6, the V gene TRBV6-1; D perhaps matches TRBD1 (5 bases). The germline gives CDR1 MNHNS, CDR2 SASEGT. There are 13 residues in the CDR3. V lost 8 bases and J 10 bases, leaving 15 bases between the germline ends. This CDR3 reads CASHGTLYSPLHF. CDR3 DNA: TGTGCCAGCCACGGGACCCTCTACTCACCCCTCCACTTT.

The chain combines TRBV23-1 with TRBJ2-5; 14 nucleotides align to TRBD2. TRBV23-1 is identified as an open reading frame with a role that is uncertain. The CDR3 is 21 amino acids. V was clipped by 9 bases and J by 4 bases; unmatched bases: 25. Here the CDR3 reads CARPQGRLLKTSGRALETQYF. The CDR3 nucleotides read TGCGCCAGGCCCCAGGGGAGATTGCTCAAGACTAGCGGGAGGGCCTTAGAGACCCAGTACTTC.

The CDR3 DNA reads TGTGCCAGCAGCTTTACGGGGGCTAGCGGGCTATCGAATGAGCAGTTCTTC. This encodes CASSFTGASGLSNEQFF. The V call is TRBV7-3, the J call TRBJ2-1; the match to TRBD2 covers 8 bases. Unmatched junction bases numbered 14, after V lost 3 bases and J lost 7 bases. CDR1 and CDR2 (germline): SGHTA, FQGTGA. CDR3 size: 17 residues.

Here the CDR3 reads CASSPQEGSYEQYF. Here the CDR3 DNA reads TGTGCCAGCTCACCACAAGAGGGGTCCTACGAGCAGTACTTC. The chain recombines TRBV18 with TRBJ2-7, with D perhaps matching TRBD1 or TRBD2 (5 bases each). V dropped 1 base and J dropped 1 base, with 8 bases sitting between them. Germline CDR1 is KGHSH and CDR2 is LQKENI. The CDR3 extends over 14 amino acids. The whole variable domain, filled in from reference TRBV18 and TRBJ2-7, reads NAGVMQNPRHLVRRRGQEARLRCSPMKGHSHVYWYRQLPEEGLKFMVYLQKENIIDESGMPKERFSAEFPKEGPSILRIQQVVRGDSAAYFCASSPQEGSYEQYFGPGTRLTVT.

V gene TRBV9 combines with J gene TRBJ1-5; D is uncertain. Trimming pared 0 bases from V and 5 bases from J, leaving 6 bases between. The CDR3 has 13 residues. Germline CDR1 and CDR2: SGDLS and YYNGEE. CDR3 protein: CASSVDKDQPQHF. The CDR3 coding sequence is TGTGCCAGCAGCGTAGATAAGGATCAGCCCCAGCATTTT.

Written as DNA, the CDR3 is TGTGCCTGGAGGGTCGGTGGTAATTCACCCCTCCACTTT. Translating gives CAWRVGGNSPLHF. V usage is TRBV30 and J usage is TRBJ1-6, with D hard to call. V lost 3 bases to trimming and J lost 6 bases, with 9 bases between them. CDR3 length: 13 residues. Per germline, CDR1 GTSNPN and CDR2 SVGIG (reference sequence).

This sequence joins TRBV30 and TRBJ1-6; 8 bases are shared with TRBD1. The CDR3 is made up of 18 amino acids. The germline gives CDR1 GTSNPN, CDR2 SVGIG (reference sequence). Germline trimming cut 2 bases from V and 7 bases from J; bases unmatched to any gene: 16. This CDR3 reads CAWSSNTPRGRRNSPLHF. CDR3 nucleotide sequence: TGTGCCTGGAGTTCTAATACTCCCAGGGGGCGCAGAAATTCACCCCTCCACTTT.

The chain uses TRBV7-2 and TRBJ1-2, with D perhaps matching TRBD1 (6 bases). The CDR3 loop spans 18 amino acids. Germline lookup yields CDR1 SGHTA and CDR2 FQGNSA. V lost 4 bases, J lost 9 bases, and 30 bases lay in between. The CDR3 sequence is CASSYRETGPLRPGSYTF. The CDR3 bases are TGTGCCAGCAGCTACAGAGAGACAGGCCCACTAAGACCCGGAAGCTACACCTTC.

This clone was detected only once. V and J are TRBV4-1 and TRBJ2-5; D ambiguous. Per the germline V gene, CDR1 is MGHRA and CDR2 is YSYEKL. The germline V and J ends were trimmed by 4 bases and 4 bases, with 13 bases remaining between them. The CDR3 is 14 residues long. The CDR3 DNA reads as TGCGCCAGCAGCCCTGTTTTATGGGGAGAGACCCAGTACTTC. It yields the protein CASSPVLWGETQYF.

This clone appeared a single time. V and J are TRBV6-1 and TRBJ1-1; 11 nucleotides match TRBD1. From germline, CDR1 is MNHNS and CDR2 SASEGT. This CDR3 region has 16 residues. The trim removed 1 base at V and 4 bases at J, leaving 5 bases unmatched. DNA for the CDR3: TGTGCCAGCAGTGAAGGGATAGGGACAGGGGGCACTGAAGCTTTCTTT. Residues: CASSEGIGTGGTEAFF.

The chain carries TRBV28 and TRBJ2-7; the D gene is possibly TRBD2 (6 bases). Looked up from germline, CDR1 is MDHEN and CDR2 is SYDVKM. The V end lost 1 base, the J end lost 7 bases, and 11 bases lay between the germline ends. CDR3 length: 13 residues. CDR3 residues: CASSLLSGREQYF. The DNA for the CDR3 is TGTGCCAGCAGTTTATTGTCAGGGAGGGAGCAGTACTTC.

This clone was found once. The rearrangement links TRBV6-5 to TRBJ1-2; 9 nucleotides line up with TRBD1. The CDR3 is 13 residues long. CDR1 MNHEY and CDR2 SVGAGI come from the germline V gene. Trimming at V came to 10 bases and at J to 4 bases, leaving 7 bases not matched to a gene. The CDR3 spells CAITGGKGYGYTF. The CDR3 region has the DNA TGTGCCATAACAGGGGGCAAGGGCTATGGCTACACCTTC.

The chain has TRBV19 and TRBJ2-5, with D possibly TRBD1 on 5 matching bases. The CDR3 runs 15 residues. Germline V gives CDR1 LNHDA, CDR2 SQIVND (reference sequence). Trimming removed 3 bases from V and 5 bases from J, with 16 bases in between. CDR3 coding DNA: TGTGCCAGTAGTATTTCGGCAGGGCGTCAGGAGACCCAGTACTTC. As protein: CASSISAGRQETQYF.